The rows below give T cell receptor beta chains drawn from one sample of a study of T cells in Graves' hyperthyroidism and ophthalmopathy. MiXCR, run by TCRdb on the multiplex PCR reads, gives a single entry per CDR3 protein. Of about 420,000 distinct CDR3 sequences listed, approximately 14% are singletons. The sample consisted of blood. Source of these receptors: a woman under 30 with Graves' hyperthyroidism. Both conserved end residues are part of each CDR3.

TRBJ1-4 TRBV4-1 CASSQAGAATNEKLFF
TRBJ2-3 TRBV7-9 CASSLGFPDTQYF
TRBJ1-2 TRBV11-2 CASSLDLENYGYTF
TRBJ1-2 TRBV20-1 CSARDVRQGYGYTF
TRBJ2-7 TRBV5-6 CASSLGGGRLEQYF
TRBJ2-7 TRBV20-1 CSAGEREASYEQYF
TRBJ2-1 TRBV11-3 CASSSPQGPLNEQFF
TRBJ2-7 TRBV7-9 CASSSTSPYEQYF
TRBJ2-3 TRBV2 CASKTRQMQDTQYF
TRBJ2-7 TRBV5-1 CASSLRFWGYEQYF
TRBJ1-1 TRBV12-3/TRBV12-4 CASTGQGTEAFF
TRBJ2-3 TRBV20-1 CSASAGTGNLDTQYF
TRBJ2-5 TRBV29-1 CSVVGLAGEETQYF
TRBJ2-5 TRBV14 CASSHRMREKTQYF
TRBJ2-3 TRBV7-8 CASSLTPGLAGGGDTQYF
TRBJ2-1 TRBV18 CASSPLAGGGGEQFF
TRBJ1-2 TRBV25-1 CASSPTGPVYGYTF
TRBJ1-1 TRBV5-1 CASGTGSSREAFF
TRBJ1-2 TRBV20-1 CSARDYSWFNYGYTF
TRBJ1-3 TRBV6-1 CASSTDSLPGNTIYF
TRBJ2-5 TRBV20-1 CSATTGTSDSETQYF
TRBJ2-3 TRBV20-1 CSHSGSGGHTQYF
TRBJ2-7 TRBV29-1 CSVGWDREYEQYF
TRBJ2-1 TRBV12-5 CASGLSRGDHNEQFF
TRBJ2-2 TRBV7-7 CASSPPSGEGGELFF
TRBJ2-3 TRBV11-2 CASGFESTDTQYF
TRBJ2-3 TRBV5-1 CASSVTDYSTDTQYF
TRBJ2-5 TRBV14 CASSPLEGLETQYF
TRBJ2-1 TRBV5-1 CASSLASTYNEQFF
TRBJ2-7 TRBV18 CASSPAGEGKQYF
TRBJ2-1 TRBV12-5 CASGLPGQGAVEQFF
TRBJ2-1 TRBV11-3 CASSYGLAGDEQFF
TRBJ2-7 TRBV20-1 CSAPLRDSYEQYF
TRBJ1-2 TRBV19 CASSASGTGGAGGRGYTF
TRBJ2-1 TRBV5-1 CASRPRQERDEQFF
TRBJ1-6 TRBV7-9 CASSGGAYNSPLHF
TRBJ2-5 TRBV4-2 CASSQALAGSQETQYF
TRBJ2-2 TRBV5-4 CASSSPLVTGRTGELFF
TRBJ2-5 TRBV4-2 CASSQRVGGAGTQYF
TRBJ1-5 TRBV15 CATSNTDRYQPQHF
TRBJ2-7 TRBV5-5 CASSLAWEARYEQYF
TRBJ2-4 TRBV6-1 CASSVGRGAKNIQYF
TRBJ2-3 TRBV12-3/TRBV12-4 CASSSLRGVSTDTQYF
TRBJ2-7 TRBV6-1 CASSTGQVTYEQYF
TRBJ2-7 TRBV20-1 CSARDEARETLKQYF